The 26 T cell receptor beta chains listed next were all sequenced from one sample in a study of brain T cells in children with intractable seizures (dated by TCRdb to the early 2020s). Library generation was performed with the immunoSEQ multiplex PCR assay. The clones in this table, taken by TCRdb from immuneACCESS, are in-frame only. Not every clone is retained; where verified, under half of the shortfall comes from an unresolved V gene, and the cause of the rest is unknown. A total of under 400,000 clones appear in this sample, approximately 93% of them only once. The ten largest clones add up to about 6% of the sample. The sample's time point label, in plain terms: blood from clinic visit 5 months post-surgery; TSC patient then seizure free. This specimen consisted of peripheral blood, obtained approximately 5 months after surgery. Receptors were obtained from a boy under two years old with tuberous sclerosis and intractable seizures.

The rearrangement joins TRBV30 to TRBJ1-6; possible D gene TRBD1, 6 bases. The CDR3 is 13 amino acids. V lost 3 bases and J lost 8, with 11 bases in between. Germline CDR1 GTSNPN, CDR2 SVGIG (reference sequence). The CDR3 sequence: CAWRDSSHSPLHF. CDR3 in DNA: TGTGCCTGGAGGGACAGCTCCCATTCACCCCTCCACTTT.

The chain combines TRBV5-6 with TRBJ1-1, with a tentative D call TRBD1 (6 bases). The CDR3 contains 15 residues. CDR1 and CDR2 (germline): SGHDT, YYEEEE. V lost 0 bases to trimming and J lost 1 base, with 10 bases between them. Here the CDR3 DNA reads TGTGCCAGCAGCTTGGGGGGGCAGCAGAACACTGAAGCTTTCTTT. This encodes CASSLGGQQNTEAFF.

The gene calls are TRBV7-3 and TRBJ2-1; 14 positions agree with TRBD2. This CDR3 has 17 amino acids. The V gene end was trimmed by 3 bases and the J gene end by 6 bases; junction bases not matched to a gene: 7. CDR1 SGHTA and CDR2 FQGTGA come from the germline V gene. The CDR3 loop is CASSFRQGLAGANEQFF. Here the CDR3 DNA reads TGTGCCAGCAGCTTTCGACAGGGACTAGCGGGAGCCAATGAGCAGTTCTTC.

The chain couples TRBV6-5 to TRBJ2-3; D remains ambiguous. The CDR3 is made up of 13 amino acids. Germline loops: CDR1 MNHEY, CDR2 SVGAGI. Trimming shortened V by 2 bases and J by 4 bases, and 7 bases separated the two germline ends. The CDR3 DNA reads TGTGCCAGCAGTTACGGGCCCGCAGATACGCAGTATTTT. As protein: CASSYGPADTQYF.

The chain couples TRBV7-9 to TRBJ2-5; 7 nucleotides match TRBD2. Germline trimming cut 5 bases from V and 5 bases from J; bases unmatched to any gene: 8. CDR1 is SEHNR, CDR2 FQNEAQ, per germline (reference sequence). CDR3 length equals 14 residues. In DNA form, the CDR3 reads TGTGCCAGCAGCCCCAGCGGGAACACGGAGACCCAGTACTTC. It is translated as CASSPSGNTETQYF. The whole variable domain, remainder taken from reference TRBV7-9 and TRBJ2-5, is DTGVSQNPRHKITKRGQNVTFRCDPISEHNRLYWYRQTLGQGPEFLTYFQNEAQLEKSRLLSDRFSAERPKGSFSTLEIQRTEQGDSAMYLCASSPSGNTETQYFGPGTRLLVL.

CDR3 in DNA: TGTGCCAGTAGTTCGACAGGGCTAAGCGGTTCACCCCTCCACTTT. Its protein product is CASSSTGLSGSPLHF. The chain links TRBV19 to TRBJ1-6; TRBD1 agrees at 7 bases. The CDR3 is made up of 15 amino acids. Losses at the gene ends were 5 bases for V and 9 bases for J; bases not matched to a gene: 10. Germline V gene sequence: CDR1 LNHDA, CDR2 SQIVND (reference sequence).

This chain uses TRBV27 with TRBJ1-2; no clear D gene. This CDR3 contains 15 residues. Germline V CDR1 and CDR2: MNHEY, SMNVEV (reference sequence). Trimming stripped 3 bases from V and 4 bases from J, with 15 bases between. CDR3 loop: CASSLRRADLYGYTF. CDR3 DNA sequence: TGTGCCAGCAGTTTGCGACGCGCGGACCTCTATGGCTACACCTTC.

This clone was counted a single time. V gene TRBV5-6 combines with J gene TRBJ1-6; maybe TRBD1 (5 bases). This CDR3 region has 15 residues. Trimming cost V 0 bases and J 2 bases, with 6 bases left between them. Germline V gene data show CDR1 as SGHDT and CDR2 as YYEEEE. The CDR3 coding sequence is TGTGCCAGCAGCTTGGAAGGGGCCTATAATTCACCCCTCCACTTT. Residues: CASSLEGAYNSPLHF.

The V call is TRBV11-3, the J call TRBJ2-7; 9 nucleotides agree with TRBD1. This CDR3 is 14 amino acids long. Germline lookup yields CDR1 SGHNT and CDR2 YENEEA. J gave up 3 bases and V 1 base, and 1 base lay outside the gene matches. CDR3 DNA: TGTGCCAGCAGCTTAGCGGGACAGGGCTACGAGCAGTACTTC. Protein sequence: CASSLAGQGYEQYF.

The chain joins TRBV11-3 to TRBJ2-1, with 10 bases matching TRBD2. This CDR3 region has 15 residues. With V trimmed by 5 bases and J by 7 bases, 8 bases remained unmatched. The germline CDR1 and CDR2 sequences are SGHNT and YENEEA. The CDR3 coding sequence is TGTGCCAGCAGCAGGGCTAGCGGGAGCTTGAATGAGCAGTTCTTC. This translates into CASSRASGSLNEQFF.

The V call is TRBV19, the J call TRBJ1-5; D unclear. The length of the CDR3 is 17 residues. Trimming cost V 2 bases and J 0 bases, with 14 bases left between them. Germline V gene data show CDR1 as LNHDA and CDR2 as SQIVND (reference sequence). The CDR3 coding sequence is TGTGCCAGTAGTATAATGGTGGCAACCTATAGCAATCAGCCCCAGCATTTT. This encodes CASSIMVATYSNQPQHF. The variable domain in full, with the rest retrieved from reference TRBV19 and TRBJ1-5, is DGGITQSPKYLFRKEGQNVTLSCEQNLNHDAMYWYRQDPGQGLRLIYYSQIVNDFQKGDIAEGYSVSREKKESFPLTVTSAQKNPTAFYLCASSIMVATYSNQPQHFGDGTRLSIL.

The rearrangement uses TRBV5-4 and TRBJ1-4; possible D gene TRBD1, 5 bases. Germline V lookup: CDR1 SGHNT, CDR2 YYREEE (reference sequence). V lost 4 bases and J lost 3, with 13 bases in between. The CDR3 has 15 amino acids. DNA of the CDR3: TGTGCCAGCAGCCAGGGACTTTTATCTAATGAAAAACTGTTTTTT. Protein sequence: CASSQGLLSNEKLFF.

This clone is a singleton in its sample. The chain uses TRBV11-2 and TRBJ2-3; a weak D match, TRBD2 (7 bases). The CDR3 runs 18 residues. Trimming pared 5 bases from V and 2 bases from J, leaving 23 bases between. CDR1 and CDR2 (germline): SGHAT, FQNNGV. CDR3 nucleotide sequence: TGTGCCAGCAGCCTGGGACCCCTCGCGGGGGCCAACACAGATACGCAGTATTTT. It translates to CASSLGPLAGANTDTQYF.

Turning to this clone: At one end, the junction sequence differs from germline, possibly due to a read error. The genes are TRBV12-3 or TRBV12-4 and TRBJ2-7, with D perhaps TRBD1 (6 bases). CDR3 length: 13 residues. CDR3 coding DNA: TGTGCCAACAGTTTAGGACAGTACTACGAGCAGTACTTC. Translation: CANSLGQYYEQYF.

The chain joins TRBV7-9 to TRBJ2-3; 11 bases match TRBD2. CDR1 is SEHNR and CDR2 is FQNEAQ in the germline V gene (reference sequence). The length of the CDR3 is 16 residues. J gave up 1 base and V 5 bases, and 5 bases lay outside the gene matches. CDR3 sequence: CASSLGTSGGTDTQYF. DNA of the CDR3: TGTGCCAGCAGCCTCGGGACTAGCGGAGGCACAGATACGCAGTATTTT.

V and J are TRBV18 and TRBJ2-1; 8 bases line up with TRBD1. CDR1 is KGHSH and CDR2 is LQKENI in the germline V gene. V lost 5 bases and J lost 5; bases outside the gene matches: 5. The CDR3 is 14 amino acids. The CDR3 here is CASSGQGYDNEQFF. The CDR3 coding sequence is TGTGCCAGCTCAGGACAGGGATATGACAATGAGCAGTTCTTC. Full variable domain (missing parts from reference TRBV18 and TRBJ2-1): NAGVMQNPRHLVRRRGQEARLRCSPMKGHSHVYWYRQLPEEGLKFMVYLQKENIIDESGMPKERFSAEFPKEGPSILRIQQVVRGDSAAYFCASSGQGYDNEQFFGPGTRLTVL.

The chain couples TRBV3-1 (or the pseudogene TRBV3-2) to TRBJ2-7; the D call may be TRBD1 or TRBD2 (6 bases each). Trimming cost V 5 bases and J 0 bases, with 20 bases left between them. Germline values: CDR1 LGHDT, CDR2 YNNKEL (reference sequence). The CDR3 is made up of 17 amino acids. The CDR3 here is CASSGRPRGDFSYEQYF. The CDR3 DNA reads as TGTGCCAGCAGCGGAAGGCCTAGGGGGGACTTCTCCTACGAGCAGTACTTC.

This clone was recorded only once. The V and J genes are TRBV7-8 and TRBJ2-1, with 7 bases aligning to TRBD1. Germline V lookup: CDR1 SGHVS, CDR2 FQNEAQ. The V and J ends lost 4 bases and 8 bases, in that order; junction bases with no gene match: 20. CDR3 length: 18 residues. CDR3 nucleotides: TGTGCCAGCAGCTCACGGGACAGCTCACCCGCGAGGGGCGATGAGCAGTTCTTC. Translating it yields CASSSRDSSPARGDEQFF.

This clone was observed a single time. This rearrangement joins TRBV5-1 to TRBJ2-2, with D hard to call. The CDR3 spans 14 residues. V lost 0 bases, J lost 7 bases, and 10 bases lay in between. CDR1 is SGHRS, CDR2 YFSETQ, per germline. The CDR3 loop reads CASSLAESGGELFF. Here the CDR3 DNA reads TGCGCCAGCAGCTTGGCGGAGTCCGGCGGGGAGCTGTTTTTT.

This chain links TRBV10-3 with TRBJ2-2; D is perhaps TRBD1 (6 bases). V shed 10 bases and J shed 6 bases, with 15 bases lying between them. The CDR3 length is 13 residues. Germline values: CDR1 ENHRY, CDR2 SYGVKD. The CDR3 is CATEQGSSGELFF. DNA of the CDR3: TGTGCCACCGAACAGGGTTCGTCCGGGGAGCTGTTTTTT.

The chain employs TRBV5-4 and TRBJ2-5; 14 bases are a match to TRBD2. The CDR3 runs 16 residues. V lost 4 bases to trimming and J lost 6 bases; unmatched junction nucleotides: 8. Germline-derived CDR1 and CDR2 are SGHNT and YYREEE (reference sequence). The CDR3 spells CASSGGLAGDGKTQYF. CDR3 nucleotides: TGTGCCAGCAGCGGGGGACTAGCGGGAGACGGAAAGACCCAGTACTTC. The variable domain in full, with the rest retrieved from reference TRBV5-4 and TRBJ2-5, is ETGVTQSPTHLIKTRGQQVTLRCSSQSGHNTVSWYQQALGQGPQFIFQYYREEENGRGNFPPRFSGLQFPNYSSELNVNALELDDSALYLCASSGGLAGDGKTQYFGPGTRLLVL.

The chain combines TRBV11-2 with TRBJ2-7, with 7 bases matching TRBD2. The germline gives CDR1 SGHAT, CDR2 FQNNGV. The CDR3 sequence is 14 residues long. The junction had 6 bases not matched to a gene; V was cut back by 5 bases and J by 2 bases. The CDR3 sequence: CASSRWLAAYEQYF. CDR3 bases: TGTGCCAGCAGCCGGTGGCTAGCGGCCTACGAGCAGTACTTC.

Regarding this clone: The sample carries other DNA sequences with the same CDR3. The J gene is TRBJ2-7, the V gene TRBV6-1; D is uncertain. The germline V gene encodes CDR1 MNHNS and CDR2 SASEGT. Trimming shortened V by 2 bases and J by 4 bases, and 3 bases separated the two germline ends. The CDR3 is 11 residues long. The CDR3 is CASSESYEQYF. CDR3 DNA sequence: TGTGCCAGCAGTGAATCTTACGAGCAGTACTTC.

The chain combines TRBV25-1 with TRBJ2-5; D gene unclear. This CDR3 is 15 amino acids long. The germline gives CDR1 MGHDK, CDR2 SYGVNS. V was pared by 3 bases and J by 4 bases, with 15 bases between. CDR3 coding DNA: TGTGCCAGCAGTGAGTGGGTTGAGGCAGGAGAGACCCAGTACTTC. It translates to CASSEWVEAGETQYF.

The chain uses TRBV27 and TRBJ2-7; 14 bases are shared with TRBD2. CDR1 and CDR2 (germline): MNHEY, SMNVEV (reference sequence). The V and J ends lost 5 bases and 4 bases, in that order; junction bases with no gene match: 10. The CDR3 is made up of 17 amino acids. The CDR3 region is CASSRSGLAGGRYEQYF. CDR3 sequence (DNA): TGTGCCAGCAGTCGATCCGGACTAGCGGGAGGTAGATACGAGCAGTACTTC.

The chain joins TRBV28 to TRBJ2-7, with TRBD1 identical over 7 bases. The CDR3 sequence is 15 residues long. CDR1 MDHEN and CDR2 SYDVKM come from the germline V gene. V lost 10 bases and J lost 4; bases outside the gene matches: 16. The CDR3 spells CAILSRGDSPYEQYF. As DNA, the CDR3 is TGTGCCATCCTCTCACGAGGGGACAGCCCTTACGAGCAGTACTTC. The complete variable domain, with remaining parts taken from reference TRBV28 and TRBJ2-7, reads DVKVTQSSRYLVKRTGEKVFLECVQDMDHENMFWYRQDPGLGLRLIYFSYDVKMKEKGDIPEGYSVSREKKERFSLILESASTNQTSMYLCAILSRGDSPYEQYFGPGTRLTVT.